A selection of T cell receptor beta chains follows, all from one sample in a study of control samples from healthy donors and cancer patients. Produced via immunoSEQ multiplex PCR; TCRdb's table is partial and in-frame only. The sample includes fewer than 500,000 clones, roughly 90% seen only once; the top ten take around 6.4%. Sequencing input: PBMCs. The receptors come from a man in his forties with head and neck cancer. CDR3s include the opening cysteine and the closing phenylalanine or tryptophan. The D gene is left open where the match is weak. Clone size is shown for a subset of rows, as once, few, many or a class of expanded clone.

v_gene,j_gene,d_gene,abundance,CDR3nt,CDR3aa
TRBV19,TRBJ2-3,.,.,TGTGCCAGTAGTATTGGGACTGACACTGATACGCAGTATTTT,CASSIGTDTDTQYF
TRBV7-9,TRBJ1-2,TRBD1,.,TGTGCCAGCAGCCCGAGGACAGGCCCCTATGGCTACACCTTC,CASSPRTGPYGYTF
TRBV6-5,TRBJ1-4,.,.,TGTGCCAGCAGTTCATCGGGAGGAGGGGTGTTTTTT,CASSSSGGGVFF
TRBV5-1,TRBJ1-5,TRBD1,once,TGCGCCAGCAGCTCAGGGACAGGGAAAAATCAGCCCCAGCATTTT,CASSSGTGKNQPQHF
TRBV6-2/TRBV6-3,TRBJ1-2,TRBD1,.,TGTGCCAGCAGCCAACAGGGGTCTAACTATGGCTACACCTTC,CASSQQGSNYGYTF
TRBV20-1,TRBJ2-7,.,.,TGCAGTGCTGTACCCGAGCAGTACTTC,CSAVPEQYF
TRBV28,TRBJ1-4,.,.,TGTGCCAGCAGTTTAGTCACGTCTAATGAAAAACTGTTTTTT,CASSLVTSNEKLFF
TRBV12-2,TRBJ2-1,.,once,TGTGCAAGTCGCTTACCGTCGGATGAGCAGTTCTTC,CASRLPSDEQFF
TRBV19,TRBJ2-5,TRBD2,few,TGTGCCACCCCAAGTCGGACTAGCGGGAAGCAGTTGGTGTCCCAGTACTTC,CATPSRTSGKQLVSQYF
TRBV5-5,TRBJ1-4,.,once,TGTGCCAGCAGCCCGCATATGGGGAATGAAAAACTGTTTTTT,CASSPHMGNEKLFF
TRBV6-1,TRBJ2-4,.,.,TGTGCCAGCAGTGAGTACAAGCTAGCCAAAAACATTCAGTACTTC,CASSEYKLAKNIQYF
TRBV7-2,TRBJ2-7,.,few,TGTGCCAGCAGCTTAGCTCGACAGGTGGAGCAGTACTTC,CASSLARQVEQYF
TRBV7-9,TRBJ1-2,.,.,TGTGCCAGCACCGAGGGATGGTCTCAAGGCTACACCTTC,CASTEGWSQGYTF
TRBV7-2,TRBJ1-5,.,.,TGTGCCAGCAGCCCTACACGAAATCAGCCCCAGCATTTT,CASSPTRNQPQHF
TRBV2,TRBJ2-7,.,once,TGTGCCAGCAGTCCTACAGGGTACACCTACGAGCAGTACTTC,CASSPTGYTYEQYF
TRBV6-5,TRBJ2-1,.,.,TGTGCCAGCATCCCATCAGGGGGGCGAAGGAATGAGCAGTTCTTC,CASIPSGGRRNEQFF
TRBV30,TRBJ1-1,.,.,TGTGCCTGGGCCTTTTGGACGGGGAACACTGAAGCTTTCTTT,CAWAFWTGNTEAFF
TRBV7-3,TRBJ2-1,.,.,TGTGCCAGCAGCTTAACGTCTAGCAGCTACAATGAGCAGTTCTTC,CASSLTSSSYNEQFF
TRBV7-9,TRBJ1-3,TRBD1,.,TGTGCCAGCAGCTTAGGTGGGACAGGGCCTGGAAACACCATATATTTT,CASSLGGTGPGNTIYF
TRBV7-9,TRBJ2-7,TRBD2,.,TGTGCCAGCAGCTCTAGCGGGAGGACCTCGGGCGAGCAGTACTTC,CASSSSGRTSGEQYF
TRBV2,TRBJ1-1,.,.,TGTGCCATTACTCGGGGGGCCCGGGGCACTGAAGCTTTCTTT,CAITRGARGTEAFF
TRBV10-1,TRBJ2-4,.,.,TGCGCCAGCAGCCCAGGCAAAAACATTCAGTACTTC,CASSPGKNIQYF
TRBV3-1/TRBV3-2,TRBJ2-5,.,.,TGTGCCAGCAGCCGGGACCCGCGACTGGGGGAGACCCAGTACTTC,CASSRDPRLGETQYF
TRBV5-1,TRBJ1-1,TRBD1,.,TGCGCCAGCAGCCCCGGACAGGGGGCTCGAAACACTGAAGCTTTCTTT,CASSPGQGARNTEAFF
TRBV27,TRBJ2-2,.,.,TGTGCCAGCAGTTTACAAACGTGGAACACCGGGGAGCTGTTTTTT,CASSLQTWNTGELFF
TRBV21-1,TRBJ1-1,.,.,TGTGCCAGCAGCAAAGAAGACAGACTGAACACTGAAGCTTTCTTT,CASSKEDRLNTEAFF
TRBV5-6,TRBJ1-2,.,.,TGTGCCAGCAGCTTGGCTGGGGACTCTACGGGCTACACCTTC,CASSLAGDSTGYTF
TRBV11-2,TRBJ2-7,.,.,TGTGCCAGCAGCTCCGGAATAACAGGCTCCTACGAGCAGTACTTC,CASSSGITGSYEQYF
TRBV19,TRBJ1-3,TRBD1,.,TGTGCCAGTAGTATTGGGGACAGGGCCCCCGGAAACACCATATATTTT,CASSIGDRAPGNTIYF
TRBV15,TRBJ2-7,.,.,TGTGCCACCAGCAGAGATGTGGAGAGCTCCTACGAGCAGTACTTC,CATSRDVESSYEQYF
TRBV4-3,TRBJ1-2,.,.,TGCGCCAGCAGCCAGAGGTCCGGTGGCGGCTACACCTTC,CASSQRSGGGYTF
TRBV7-8,TRBJ1-6,.,few,TGTGCCAGCAGCTTAGCGCCGGAGGGCTATTCACCCCTCCACTTT,CASSLAPEGYSPLHF
TRBV30,TRBJ1-2,.,once,TGTGCCTGGGTCACAGGGACGAATGGCTACACCTTC,CAWVTGTNGYTF
TRBV5-4,TRBJ2-5,.,.,TGTGCCAGCAAACCGGGAGGGGGCGAGGGGACCCAGTACTTC,CASKPGGGEGTQYF